The rows below give T cell receptor beta chains drawn from one sample of a study of identical twins. MiXCR, run by TCRdb on the 5' RACE reads, gives a single entry per CDR3 protein. The top ten clones hold 0.45% to 0.5% of a sample with approximately 530,000 distinct CDR3 sequences, approximately 20% of them seen once. The sample was also reused in another study, on yellow fever vaccine responses in identical twins.

The sequenced sample was CD4+ T cells sorted from blood. The source of these receptors is a woman aged 18-29 years in good health. CDR3s include the opening cysteine and the closing phenylalanine or tryptophan. A D gene is named only where the DNA matches it firmly. Some rows mark clone size as missing; the rest say once, few, many or name a class of expanded clone.

size: .; J: TRBJ2-7; V: TRBV7-9; D: .; DNA: TGTGCCCCCCGAGGGGGAGTACCCCCCTACGAGCAGTACTTC; CDR3: CAPRGGVPPYEQYF
size: .; J: TRBJ2-1; V: TRBV7-8; D: .; DNA: TGTGCCAGCAGCATAACCCGGGGGAATGAGCAGTTCTTC; CDR3: CASSITRGNEQFF
size: .; J: TRBJ2-7; V: TRBV11-2; D: .; DNA: TGTGCCAGCAGCCGAACACTAAAACCCTACGAGCAGTACTTC; CDR3: CASSRTLKPYEQYF
size: .; J: TRBJ2-3; V: TRBV20-1; D: .; DNA: TGCAGTGCCAGCACGCCTCCTGGTGGTACGCAGTATTTT; CDR3: CSASTPPGGTQYF
size: few; J: TRBJ2-1; V: TRBV5-1; D: TRBD1; DNA: TGCGCCAGCTTCGGGACAGGGGGCGGCCACAATGAGCAGTTCTTC; CDR3: CASFGTGGGHNEQFF
size: .; J: TRBJ1-2; V: TRBV20-1; D: TRBD1; DNA: TGCAGTGCTAGAGAGCCGACAGGGTTGGCTAACTATGGCTACACCTTC; CDR3: CSAREPTGLANYGYTF
size: few; J: TRBJ2-2; V: TRBV7-9; D: .; DNA: TGTGCCAGCAGCTCGGTCGGCGTAACCGGGGAGCTGTTTTTT; CDR3: CASSSVGVTGELFF
size: .; J: TRBJ2-3; V: TRBV6-5; D: TRBD2; DNA: TGTGCCAGCAGTTCACGGACTAGCACACGGGCAGATACGCAGTATTTT; CDR3: CASSSRTSTRADTQYF
size: few; J: TRBJ2-3; V: TRBV5-1; D: .; DNA: TGCGCCAGCAGTTGGAGGGACGGGTTCACAGATACGCAGTATTTT; CDR3: CASSWRDGFTDTQYF
size: once; J: TRBJ2-6; V: TRBV6-5; D: .; DNA: TGTGCCAGCAGTTTCCACAGAAACTCTGGGGCCAACGTCCTGACTTTC; CDR3: CASSFHRNSGANVLTF
size: few; J: TRBJ2-3; V: TRBV12-3/TRBV12-4; D: TRBD2; DNA: TGTGCCAGCAGTTCTGGACTAGCATTGGCAGATACGCAGTATTTT; CDR3: CASSSGLALADTQYF
size: .; J: TRBJ2-3; V: TRBV28; D: TRBD1; DNA: TGTGCCAGCAGCTTCTGGGGCAGGGGGGATACGCAGTATTTT; CDR3: CASSFWGRGDTQYF
size: .; J: TRBJ2-1; V: TRBV3-1; D: TRBD2; DNA: TGTGCCAGCAGCCATGGAGCGGGGGGGCAAGGAAATGAGCAGTTCTTC; CDR3: CASSHGAGGQGNEQFF
size: .; J: TRBJ1-1; V: TRBV3-1; D: .; DNA: TGTGCCAGCAGCGCGAGGATTATAATAGGCACTGAAGCTTTCTTT; CDR3: CASSARIIIGTEAFF
size: .; J: TRBJ2-5; V: TRBV15; D: TRBD1; DNA: TGTGCCACCAGCAGAGATCCGACAGGGGTCATACAGACCCAGTACTTC; CDR3: CATSRDPTGVIQTQYF
size: few; J: TRBJ2-1; V: TRBV6-5; D: .; DNA: TGTGCCAGCAGTTGGGCTAACAAGTACAATGAGCAGTTCTTC; CDR3: CASSWANKYNEQFF
size: few; J: TRBJ2-1; V: TRBV25-1; D: TRBD2; DNA: TGTGCCAGCAGCCCAAGCGGGGGGGCGACCTACAATGAGCAGTTCTTC; CDR3: CASSPSGGATYNEQFF
size: .; J: TRBJ2-2; V: TRBV12-3/TRBV12-4; D: .; DNA: TGTGCCAGCAGAGACTTCATGAACACCGGGGAGCTGTTTTTT; CDR3: CASRDFMNTGELFF
size: .; J: TRBJ2-1; V: TRBV5-1; D: TRBD2; DNA: TGCGCCAGCAGCACCCCCCCCATTACTAGCGGGCCCTACAATGAGCAGTTCTTC; CDR3: CASSTPPITSGPYNEQFF
size: few; J: TRBJ1-5; V: TRBV2; D: .; DNA: TGTGCCAGCAGCGCTGATAGACATAGCAATCAGCCCCAGCATTTT; CDR3: CASSADRHSNQPQHF
size: once; J: TRBJ2-5; V: TRBV7-2; D: TRBD2; DNA: TGTGCCAGCAGCTTAGTGAGCGGGGGGGCCGGAGAGACCCAGTACTTC; CDR3: CASSLVSGGAGETQYF
size: .; J: TRBJ2-2; V: TRBV9; D: .; DNA: TGTGCCAGCAGCGTAGGACAGCTCATACAAACCGGGGAGCTGTTTTTT; CDR3: CASSVGQLIQTGELFF
size: .; J: TRBJ1-6; V: TRBV20-1; D: .; DNA: TGCAGTGCCGCTTTTTCCGATTCACCCCTCCACTTT; CDR3: CSAAFSDSPLHF
size: .; J: TRBJ2-1; V: TRBV5-1; D: TRBD2; DNA: TGCGCCAGCAGCTTGGCCCCAAGGACTAGCGGGAGCAGTAATGAGCAGTTCTTC; CDR3: CASSLAPRTSGSSNEQFF
size: many; J: TRBJ1-5; V: TRBV7-9; D: .; DNA: TGTGCCAGCAGCTTAGGAAGGGACGGATCTCAGCCCCAGCATTTT; CDR3: CASSLGRDGSQPQHF
size: few; J: TRBJ2-5; V: TRBV20-1; D: TRBD1; DNA: TGCAGTGCAATACCCGGGACAGGGGGAACCCAGTACTTC; CDR3: CSAIPGTGGTQYF
size: few; J: TRBJ2-2; V: TRBV5-1; D: .; DNA: TGCGCCAGCAGCGAGGTTAATTCCGGGGAGCTGTTTTTT; CDR3: CASSEVNSGELFF
size: few; J: TRBJ2-1; V: TRBV5-1; D: TRBD1; DNA: TGCGCCAGCAGCCCCGGGACAGGGCTATTCTACAATGAGCAGTTCTTC; CDR3: CASSPGTGLFYNEQFF
size: .; J: TRBJ1-5; V: TRBV29-1; D: TRBD1; DNA: TGCAGCGGAGGGACAGGGTTCGATCAGCCCCAGCATTTT; CDR3: CSGGTGFDQPQHF
size: few; J: TRBJ2-7; V: TRBV29-1; D: TRBD1; DNA: TGCAGCGTTGCCGTCAGGGGGACCTACGAGCAGTACTTC; CDR3: CSVAVRGTYEQYF
size: .; J: TRBJ2-3; V: TRBV4-2; D: TRBD2; DNA: TGTGCCAGCAGCCAAGGATCGACTAGCGGCACAGATACGCAGTATTTT; CDR3: CASSQGSTSGTDTQYF
size: .; J: TRBJ1-2; V: TRBV2; D: .; DNA: TGTGCCAGCTTATCTCCTAGCTATGGCTACACCTTC; CDR3: CASLSPSYGYTF
size: .; J: TRBJ1-1; V: TRBV18; D: TRBD1; DNA: TGTGCCAGCTCATCGGGACAGGGGAGTACTGAAGCTTTCTTT; CDR3: CASSSGQGSTEAFF
size: few; J: TRBJ2-2; V: TRBV24-1; D: TRBD2; DNA: TGTGCCACCAGTGAAATTAGCGGGAGTGTCACCGGGGAGCTGTTTTTT; CDR3: CATSEISGSVTGELFF
size: .; J: TRBJ1-6; V: TRBV28; D: .; DNA: TGTGCCAGCAGTTTATCAGGGTACTCCTATAATTCACCCCTCCACTTT; CDR3: CASSLSGYSYNSPLHF
size: few; J: TRBJ1-1; V: TRBV3-1; D: TRBD1; DNA: TGTGCCAGCAGCCAAAGGGACAGGGGGACGAACACTGAAGCTTTCTTT; CDR3: CASSQRDRGTNTEAFF
size: .; J: TRBJ2-5; V: TRBV10-3; D: .; DNA: TGTGCCATCAGTGAGTCAGGGATCCAAGAGACCCAGTACTTC; CDR3: CAISESGIQETQYF
size: .; J: TRBJ2-2; V: TRBV15; D: .; DNA: TGTGCCACCAGCAGAGATGGTACAGGCTACACCGGGGAGCTGTTTTTT; CDR3: CATSRDGTGYTGELFF
size: .; J: TRBJ2-1; V: TRBV10-3; D: .; DNA: TGTGCCATCAGGGGACTTGGACAAGCGCCCTACAATGAGCAGTTCTTC; CDR3: CAIRGLGQAPYNEQFF
size: .; J: TRBJ2-3; V: TRBV24-1; D: .; DNA: TGTGCCACCAGCAAGCCGGGCCTTAGCACAGATACGCAGTATTTT; CDR3: CATSKPGLSTDTQYF
size: .; J: TRBJ2-5; V: TRBV29-1; D: .; DNA: TGCAGCGTTGATCAAAGGGGAGAGACCCAGTACTTC; CDR3: CSVDQRGETQYF
size: .; J: TRBJ2-3; V: TRBV10-2; D: .; DNA: TGCGCCAGCAAAGACGTGGGCACAGATACGCAGTATTTT; CDR3: CASKDVGTDTQYF
size: .; J: TRBJ2-7; V: TRBV12-3/TRBV12-4; D: .; DNA: TGTGCCAGCCTCCCGCCGTTGTACGAGCAGTACTTC; CDR3: CASLPPLYEQYF
size: few; J: TRBJ2-3; V: TRBV7-8; D: TRBD2; DNA: TGTGCCAGCAGCTCCGGACTAGCGGGAGGTCGGTACACAGATACGCAGTATTTT; CDR3: CASSSGLAGGRYTDTQYF
size: few; J: TRBJ2-1; V: TRBV29-1; D: .; DNA: TGCAGCGTTGGGCGGGAAGGCAATGAGCAGTTCTTC; CDR3: CSVGREGNEQFF
size: few; J: TRBJ1-2; V: TRBV5-6; D: .; DNA: TGTGCCAGCAGCTTGCGGGAGTATGGCTACACCTTC; CDR3: CASSLREYGYTF
size: .; J: TRBJ1-4; V: TRBV12-3/TRBV12-4; D: .; DNA: TGTGCCAGCAGTACCTCGACACACTGGCGGGAAAAACTGTTTTTT; CDR3: CASSTSTHWREKLFF
size: few; J: TRBJ2-1; V: TRBV5-1; D: .; DNA: TGCGCCAGCAGCCCAAGCGGATGGGAGGCCAACAATGAGCAGTTCTTC; CDR3: CASSPSGWEANNEQFF
size: few; J: TRBJ2-3; V: TRBV12-3/TRBV12-4; D: .; DNA: TGTGCCAGCAGTTGGGAAACCATAGATACGCAGTATTTT; CDR3: CASSWETIDTQYF
size: .; J: TRBJ2-5; V: TRBV5-1; D: .; DNA: TGCGCCAGCAGCTCCCATTACGGAGAGACCCAGTACTTC; CDR3: CASSSHYGETQYF
size: .; J: TRBJ2-1; V: TRBV3-1; D: TRBD2; DNA: TGTGCCAGCAGTCGGACTAGCGGGAGGGGGTCCTACAATGAGCAGTTCTTC; CDR3: CASSRTSGRGSYNEQFF
size: few; J: TRBJ2-1; V: TRBV20-1; D: TRBD2; DNA: TGCAGTGCTAGTACTTTATTAGCGGGAAGGGATGAGCAGTTCTTC; CDR3: CSASTLLAGRDEQFF
size: .; J: TRBJ2-5; V: TRBV5-1; D: TRBD1; DNA: TGCGCCAGCAGCAAGGGACAGCCAGAAGAGACCCAGTACTTC; CDR3: CASSKGQPEETQYF
size: few; J: TRBJ1-5; V: TRBV10-3; D: .; DNA: TGTGCCATCAGCTCCCGGGACCCCACTCAGCCCCAGCATTTT; CDR3: CAISSRDPTQPQHF
size: once; J: TRBJ1-1; V: TRBV7-9; D: .; DNA: TGTGCCAGCAGCGTCACAGGGAGACCTGAAGCTTTCTTT; CDR3: CASSVTGRPEAFF